One and the same sample provided the 19 T cell receptor beta chains below, sequenced in a study of human T cells and chemical hapten exposure. The time point denotes: patch test 3, about 24 weeks after DPC sensitization. Indicated treatment: therapeutic diphenylcyclopropenone sensitization with weekly scalp DPC. TCRdb itself ran the RACE reads through MiXCR, one entry per CDR3 protein. The data hold about 190,000 distinct CDR3 sequences, with around 25% observed a single time. Sequencing used whole blood, obtained in connection with sensitization to the hapten diphenylcyclopropenone (DPC). The receptors derive from a woman aged 40 to 55 with alopecia areata. Some clones in this sample may be carry-over from other donors' samples.

This clonotype was counted ten times or more. The chain recombines TRBV21-1 with TRBJ2-3; no DNA check was done on the table's D call, TRBD1. TRBV21-1 is flagged as a pseudogene. The CDR3 length is 17 residues. This CDR3 reads CASSTGEQGSSGDTQYF. DNA for the CDR3: TGTGCCAGCAGTACAGGGGAACAGGGATCCAGCGGAGATACGCAGTATTTT.

V usage is TRBV29-1 and J usage is TRBJ2-1, with 7 positions matching TRBD2. The CDR3 is made up of 13 amino acids. The germline V gene encodes CDR1 SQVTM and CDR2 ANQGSEA. V lost 4 bases to trimming and J lost 7 bases; unmatched junction nucleotides: 7. CDR3 protein: CSVGAGVRNEQFF. The DNA of the CDR3 is TGCAGCGTTGGGGCGGGAGTCAGGAATGAGCAGTTCTTC.

This clonotype was detected many times. The chain recombines TRBV4-2 with TRBJ2-7; a possible D gene is TRBD2 (5 bases). Trimming pared 1 base from V and 8 bases from J, leaving 15 bases between. This CDR3 is 14 amino acids long. The germline V gene has CDR1 LGHNA and CDR2 YNFKEQ. The CDR3 region is CASSQGAGSIQQYF. The CDR3 region has the DNA TGTGCCAGCAGCCAAGGGGCGGGTTCGATCCAGCAGTACTTC.

This clonotype appeared a few times. This chain joins TRBV12-3 or TRBV12-4 and TRBJ2-7; D remains unclear. The CDR3 is 13 amino acids. V lost 6 bases and J lost 1, with 10 bases in between. Here the CDR3 DNA reads TGTGCCAGCAGGATGGGCCCTTCCTACGAGCAGTACTTC. This codes for CASRMGPSYEQYF.

This clonotype occurred a few times. The CDR3 loop is CASRADRTISNQPQHF. CDR3 nucleotide sequence: TGTGCCAGCAGGGCAGACAGAACGATTAGCAATCAGCCCCAGCATTTT. This chain uses TRBV6-2 or TRBV6-3 with TRBJ1-5, with D perhaps matching TRBD1 (5 bases). Looked up from germline, CDR1 is MNHEY and CDR2 is SVGEGT. The CDR3 runs 16 residues. V was clipped by 6 bases and J by 0 bases, with 15 bases between them.

This clonotype was observed a handful of times. V is TRBV7-9 and J is TRBJ2-1; 7 bases agree with TRBD2. The CDR3 totals 13 residues. CDR1 is SEHNR and CDR2 is FQNEAQ in the germline V gene (reference sequence). Trimming removed 11 bases from V and 3 bases from J; junction bases left unmatched: 7. The CDR3 region is CACGGNVYNEQFF. CDR3 sequence (DNA): TGTGCCTGCGGGGGAAACGTCTACAATGAGCAGTTCTTC.

This chain links TRBV5-5 with TRBJ2-2, with D unclear. Germline V gene sequence: CDR1 SGHKS, CDR2 YYEKEE (reference sequence). Deletions cut 1 base from V and 1 base from J, with 5 bases between. This CDR3 is built from 14 residues. This chain's CDR3 is CASSLRVNTGELFF. The CDR3 coding sequence is TGTGCCAGCAGCTTGAGAGTGAACACCGGGGAGCTGTTTTTT.

The genes are TRBV7-2 and TRBJ1-5; tentatively, D is TRBD1 (5 bases). Per germline, CDR1 SGHTA and CDR2 FQGNSA. This CDR3 comprises 17 residues. Trimming took off 5 bases at V and 1 base at J, with 18 bases between the two ends. In DNA, the CDR3 is TGTGCCAGCAGCCCAAAGGTCGGGGGGTTGAGCAATCAGCCCCAGCATTTT. It codes for CASSPKVGGLSNQPQHF.

The chain uses TRBV7-9 and TRBJ2-7; 11 bases map to TRBD2. The V gene end was trimmed by 4 bases and the J gene end by 3 bases; junction bases not matched to a gene: 2. The CDR3 runs to 14 residues. CDR1 is SEHNR, CDR2 FQNEAQ, per germline (reference sequence). CDR3 residues: CASSSTSGIYEQYF. CDR3 coding DNA: TGTGCCAGCAGCTCGACTAGCGGGATCTACGAGCAGTACTTC.

This clonotype turned up a few times. This chain uses TRBV6-2 or TRBV6-3 with TRBJ2-7; 10 positions match TRBD1. This CDR3 spans 14 amino acids. Germline-derived CDR1 and CDR2 are MNHEY and SVGEGT. J was trimmed by 4 bases and V by 4 bases; bases with no gene match: 4. CDR3 protein: CASSWDRGTYEQYF. The CDR3, as DNA: TGTGCCAGCAGTTGGGACAGGGGCACGTACGAGCAGTACTTC.

This clonotype showed up just a few times. The rearrangement joins TRBV6-6 to TRBJ2-7; 11 bases align to TRBD2. Trimming removed 2 bases from V and 6 bases from J; junction bases left unmatched: 0. From germline, CDR1 is MNHNY and CDR2 SVGAGI (reference sequence). CDR3 length: 13 amino acids. The CDR3 sequence: CASSYTSGSEQYF. Written as DNA, the CDR3 is TGTGCCAGCAGTTACACTAGCGGGAGCGAGCAGTACTTC.

This chain joins TRBV29-1 and TRBJ2-3; D may be TRBD2 (6 bases). The ends were cut back, 4 bases at V and 5 bases at J, with 13 bases in the middle. The V gene's germline CDR1 is SQVTM and CDR2 ANQGSEA. The CDR3 contains 13 residues. CDR3 protein: CSVARGGRDTQYF. DNA for the CDR3: TGCAGCGTTGCGCGTGGGGGGAGAGATACGCAGTATTTT.

This sequence joins TRBV7-2 and TRBJ1-4, with D possibly being TRBD1 (6 bases). Germline CDR1 and CDR2: SGHTA and FQGNSA. Trimming took 4 bases from V and 8 from J, leaving 20 bases between them. The CDR3 runs to 16 residues. CDR3: CASSSIWGAAGEKLFF. The CDR3 DNA sequence: TGTGCCAGCAGCTCCATCTGGGGGGCGGCGGGGGAAAAACTGTTTTTT.

This clonotype was observed a single time. The chain recombines TRBV6-2 or TRBV6-3 with TRBJ1-2; 7 bases match TRBD1. The germline CDR1 and CDR2 sequences are MNHEY and SVGEGT. After removal of 4 bases from V and 7 bases from J, the junction contained 6 bases not matched to a gene. The CDR3 runs to 13 residues. The CDR3 DNA sequence: TGTGCCAGCAGTTTGACAGGGCGAAGTGGCTACACCTTC. As protein: CASSLTGRSGYTF.

This chain connects TRBV10-3 to TRBJ2-1, with 8 bases lining up with TRBD1. V lost 3 bases, J lost 8 bases, and 12 bases stayed unmatched. Germline V gene data show CDR1 as ENHRY and CDR2 as SYGVKD. The CDR3 totals 16 residues. CDR3 sequence reads: CAISDFERTGIHEQFF. CDR3 sequence (DNA): TGTGCCATCAGTGACTTCGAAAGGACAGGGATACATGAGCAGTTCTTC.

J is TRBJ1-1 and V is TRBV6-6; TRBD1 might be the D (5 bases). The length of the CDR3 is 12 residues. V was pared by 6 bases and J by 6 bases, with 11 bases between. Germline V gene data show CDR1 as MNHNY and CDR2 as SVGAGI (reference sequence). DNA for the CDR3: TGTGCCAGCAGACACCTAGGGGCTGAAGCTTTCTTT. This codes for CASRHLGAEAFF.

This clonotype was found a few times. This chain links TRBV19 with TRBJ2-5, with 11 positions matching TRBD1. Germline values: CDR1 LNHDA, CDR2 SQIVND (reference sequence). The CDR3 sequence is 15 residues long. Losses at the gene ends were 6 bases for V and 3 bases for J; bases not matched to a gene: 6. The CDR3: CASSRTGGGEETQYF. As DNA, the CDR3 is TGTGCCAGTAGCCGGACAGGGGGCGGTGAAGAGACCCAGTACTTC.

Ten or more counts support this clonotype. V gene TRBV28 combines with J gene TRBJ1-4, with TRBD1 as a possible D gene (6 bases). Germline V gives CDR1 MDHEN, CDR2 SYDVKM. The V end was cut by 7 bases, the J end by 3 bases, with 18 bases between. There are 16 residues in the CDR3. Written as DNA, the CDR3 is TGTGCCAGCACCACCGGTGGGGGGGCGGCTAATGAAAAACTGTTTTTT. As protein: CASTTGGGAANEKLFF.

The J gene is TRBJ1-6, the V gene TRBV7-8, with D uncertain. The CDR3 runs to 12 residues. CDR1 is SGHVS, CDR2 FQNEAQ, per germline. V lost 3 bases and J 8 bases, leaving 5 bases between the germline ends. The CDR3 nucleotides are TGTGCCAGCAGCTTGGAACATTCACCCCTCCACTTT. It codes for CASSLEHSPLHF.